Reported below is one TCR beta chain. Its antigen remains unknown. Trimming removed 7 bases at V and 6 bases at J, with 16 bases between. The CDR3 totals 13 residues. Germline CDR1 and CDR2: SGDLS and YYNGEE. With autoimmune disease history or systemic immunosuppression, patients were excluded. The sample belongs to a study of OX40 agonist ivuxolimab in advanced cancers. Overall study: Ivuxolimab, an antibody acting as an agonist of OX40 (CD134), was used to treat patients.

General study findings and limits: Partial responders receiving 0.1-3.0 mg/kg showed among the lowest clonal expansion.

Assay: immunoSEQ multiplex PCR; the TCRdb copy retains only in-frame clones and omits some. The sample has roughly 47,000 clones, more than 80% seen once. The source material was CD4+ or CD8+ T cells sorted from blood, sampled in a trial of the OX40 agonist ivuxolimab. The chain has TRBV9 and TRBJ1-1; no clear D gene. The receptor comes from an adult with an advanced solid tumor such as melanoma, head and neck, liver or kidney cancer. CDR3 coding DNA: TGTGCCAGCGGCGGAATTGACGGTTCTGAAGCTTTCTTT. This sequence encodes CASGGIDGSEAFF.